These 8 T cell receptor beta chains share one sample of origin, sequenced in a study of blood T cell repertoires in COVID-19. Sequencing used immunoSEQ multiplex PCR; TCRdb keeps in-frame clones, though not all of them. The top ten clones hold 1% of a sample with about 310,000 clones, more than 75% of them seen once. Sequencing was performed on peripheral blood. All receptors come from a man between 50 and 59 years old with active or convalescent COVID-19.

CDR3 DNA: TGTGCCAGCAGTTTACTCGTAACTAATGAAAAACTGTTTTTT. Translating gives CASSLLVTNEKLFF. V is TRBV2 and J is TRBJ1-4; the D is unclear. The CDR3 extends over 14 amino acids. Germline-derived CDR1 and CDR2 are SNHLY and FYNNEI. The V end lost 5 bases, the J end lost 1 base, and 8 bases lay between the germline ends.

The chain carries TRBV5-1 and TRBJ2-3; tentatively, D is TRBD2 (5 bases). This CDR3 comprises 13 residues. Trimming removed 5 bases from V and 2 bases from J, with 9 bases in between. Germline-derived CDR1 and CDR2 are SGHRS and YFSETQ. CDR3 in amino acids: CASSPGSTDTQYF. CDR3 DNA: TGCGCCAGCAGTCCGGGGTCCACAGATACGCAGTATTTT. The whole variable domain, remainder taken from reference TRBV5-1 and TRBJ2-3, is KAGVTQTPRYLIKTRGQQVTLSCSPISGHRSVSWYQQTPGQGLQFLFEYFSETQRNKGNFPGRFSGRQFSNSRSEMNVSTLELGDSALYLCASSPGSTDTQYFGPGTRLTVL.

The chain employs TRBV5-6 and TRBJ1-6; D is perhaps TRBD1 (6 bases). The CDR3 length is 16 residues. The germline V and J ends were trimmed by 2 bases and 10 bases, with 19 bases remaining between them. Germline-derived CDR1 and CDR2 are SGHDT and YYEEEE. The CDR3 protein is CASSFYLYRERSPLHF. The CDR3 DNA follows: TGTGCCAGCAGCTTTTATTTATACAGGGAGAGGTCACCCCTCCACTTT.

This clone was seen just once. The chain uses TRBV28 and TRBJ1-1; D is ambiguous. Trimming stripped 4 bases from V and 7 bases from J, with 10 bases between. Germline V CDR1 and CDR2: MDHEN, SYDVKM. The CDR3 length is 12 residues. CDR3 coding DNA: TGTGCCAGCAGTTCTGACACCCATGAAGCTTTCTTT. Its protein product is CASSSDTHEAFF.

The V call is TRBV11-2, the J call TRBJ2-7; D gene uncertain. The V end was cut by 5 bases, the J end by 3 bases, with 14 bases between. The CDR3 runs to 14 residues. Looked up from germline, CDR1 is SGHAT and CDR2 is FQNNGV. CDR3 in amino acids: CASSPTVGYYEQYF. CDR3 DNA: TGTGCCAGCAGCCCAACCGTCGGGTACTACGAGCAGTACTTC.

This chain joins TRBV7-9 and TRBJ2-7, with TRBD1 matching over 8 bases. After removal of 5 bases from V and 6 bases from J, the junction contained 15 bases not matched to a gene. This CDR3 has 16 residues. The V gene's germline CDR1 is SEHNR and CDR2 FQNEAQ (reference sequence). The CDR3 sequence: CASSPRGQGGSGEQYF. CDR3 bases: TGTGCCAGCAGCCCGCGAGGACAGGGCGGCTCAGGCGAGCAGTACTTC.

V and J are TRBV7-8 and TRBJ1-1; D is perhaps TRBD1 (5 bases). Germline assignment: CDR1 SGHVS and CDR2 FQNEAQ. The V and J ends lost 5 bases and 3 bases respectively, with 7 bases between them. This CDR3 has 12 residues. The DNA of the CDR3 is TGTGCCAGCAGCCGCAGGGACACTGAAGCTTTCTTT. This sequence encodes CASSRRDTEAFF.

This chain uses TRBV6-5 with TRBJ1-4; unclear D gene. There are 15 residues in the CDR3. The V end was cut by 4 bases, the J end by 0 bases, with 9 bases between. Germline CDR1 is MNHEY and CDR2 is SVGAGI. In DNA, the CDR3 is TGTGCCAGCAGTTCGTTGGCCGCAACTAATGAAAAACTGTTTTTT. This gives the protein CASSSLAATNEKLFF.